This record concerns one T cell receptor (beta chain) sequence. Assay: immunoSEQ multiplex PCR; the TCRdb copy retains only in-frame clones and omits some. The sample contains about 150,000 clones, around 89% of which appear only once. This specimen comes from a study of T cell responses to AZD1222 COVID-19 vaccine. This CDR3 is built from 15 residues. Between the trimmed V and J ends, which lost 0 bases and 6 bases, there was a span of 13 bases. Per germline, CDR1 SGHRS and CDR2 YFSETQ. The receptor comes from an adult in good health. The sequencing used peripheral blood, collected on day 0 of AZD1222 vaccination. J is TRBJ2-1 and V is TRBV5-1; D remains unclear. CDR3 coding DNA: TGCGCCAGCAGCTTGGGTTCTGTTTTTAGCAATGAGCAGTTCTTC. Translation gives CASSLGSVFSNEQFF.